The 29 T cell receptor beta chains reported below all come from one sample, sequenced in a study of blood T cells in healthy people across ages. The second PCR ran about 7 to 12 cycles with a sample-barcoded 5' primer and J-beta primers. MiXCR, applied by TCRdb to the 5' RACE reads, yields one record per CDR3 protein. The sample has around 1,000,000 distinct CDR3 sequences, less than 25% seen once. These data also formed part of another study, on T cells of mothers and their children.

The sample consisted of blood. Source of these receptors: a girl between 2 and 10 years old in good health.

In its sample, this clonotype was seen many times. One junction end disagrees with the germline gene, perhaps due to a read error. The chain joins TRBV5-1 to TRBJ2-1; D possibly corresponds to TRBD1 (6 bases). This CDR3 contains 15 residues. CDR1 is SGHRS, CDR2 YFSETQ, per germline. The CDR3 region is CASSLGTGSYNEQFF. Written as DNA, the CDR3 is TGTGCCAGCAGCTTAGGTACAGGGAGCTACAATGAGCAGTTCTTC.

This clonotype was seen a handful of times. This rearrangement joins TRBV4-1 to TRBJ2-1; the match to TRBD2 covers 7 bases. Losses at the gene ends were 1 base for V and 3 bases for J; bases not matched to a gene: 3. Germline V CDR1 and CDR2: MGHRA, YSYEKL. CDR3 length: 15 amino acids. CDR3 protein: CASSQVRDYYNEQFF. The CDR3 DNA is TGCGCCAGCAGCCAAGTCCGGGACTACTACAATGAGCAGTTCTTC.

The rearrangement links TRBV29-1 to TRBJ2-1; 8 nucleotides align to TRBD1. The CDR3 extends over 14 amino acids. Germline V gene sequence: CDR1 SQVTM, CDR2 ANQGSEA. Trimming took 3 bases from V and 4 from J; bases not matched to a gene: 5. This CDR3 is CSVEGTGVYNEQFF. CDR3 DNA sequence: TGCAGCGTTGAGGGGACAGGAGTTTACAATGAGCAGTTCTTC.

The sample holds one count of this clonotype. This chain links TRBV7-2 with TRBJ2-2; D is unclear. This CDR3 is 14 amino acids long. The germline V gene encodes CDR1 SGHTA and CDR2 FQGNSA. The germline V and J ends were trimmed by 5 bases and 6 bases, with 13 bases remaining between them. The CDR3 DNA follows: TGTGCCAGCAGCCGGATCGAAGGATCCGGGGAGCTGTTTTTT. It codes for CASSRIEGSGELFF.

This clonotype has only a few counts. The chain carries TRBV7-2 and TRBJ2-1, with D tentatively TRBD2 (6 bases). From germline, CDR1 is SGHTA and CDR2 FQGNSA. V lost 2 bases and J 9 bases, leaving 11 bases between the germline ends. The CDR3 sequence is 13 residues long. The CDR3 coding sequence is TGTGCCAGCAGCTTAACGGGACTGACTGAGCAGTTCTTC. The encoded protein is CASSLTGLTEQFF.

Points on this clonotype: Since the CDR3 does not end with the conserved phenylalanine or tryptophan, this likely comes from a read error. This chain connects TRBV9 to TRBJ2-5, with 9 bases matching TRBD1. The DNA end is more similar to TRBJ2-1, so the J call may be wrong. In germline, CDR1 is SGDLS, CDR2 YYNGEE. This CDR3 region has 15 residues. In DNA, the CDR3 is TGTGCCAGCAGCGTTTCCGGGACAGGGAGTGATGAGCAGTTCCTC. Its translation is CASSVSGTGSDEQFL.

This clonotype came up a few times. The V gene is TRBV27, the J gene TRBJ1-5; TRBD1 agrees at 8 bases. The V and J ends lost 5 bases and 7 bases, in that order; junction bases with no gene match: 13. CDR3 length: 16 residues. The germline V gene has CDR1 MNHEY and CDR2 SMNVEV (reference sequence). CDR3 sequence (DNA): TGTGCCAGCAGTCACGTCACAGGGGGGACGAGCCAGCCCCAGCATTTT. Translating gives CASSHVTGGTSQPQHF.

Written as DNA, the CDR3 is TGTGCCAGCAGCCAAAGCGGGGCAGGACTTGGCGAGCAGTACTTC. This codes for CASSQSGAGLGEQYF. V usage is TRBV3-1 and J usage is TRBJ2-7; 7 nucleotides align to TRBD2. CDR1 LGHDT and CDR2 YNNKEL come from the germline V gene (reference sequence). V lost 2 bases and J lost 6; bases outside the gene matches: 10. The CDR3 consists of 15 residues.

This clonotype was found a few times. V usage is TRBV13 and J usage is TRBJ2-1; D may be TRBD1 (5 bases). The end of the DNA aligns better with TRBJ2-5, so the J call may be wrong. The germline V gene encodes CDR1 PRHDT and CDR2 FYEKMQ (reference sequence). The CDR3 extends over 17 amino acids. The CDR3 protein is CASSSLIQGGLGETQYF. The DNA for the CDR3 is TGTGCCAGCAGCTCCCTGATCCAGGGCGGATTGGGGGAGACCCAGTACTTC.

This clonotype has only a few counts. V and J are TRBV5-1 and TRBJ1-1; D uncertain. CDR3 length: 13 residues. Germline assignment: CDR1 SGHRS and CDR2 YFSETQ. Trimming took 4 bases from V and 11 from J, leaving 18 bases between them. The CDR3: CASSDDRGVRAFF. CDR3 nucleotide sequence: TGCGCCAGCAGCGACGACCGAGGTGTTCGGGCTTTCTTT.

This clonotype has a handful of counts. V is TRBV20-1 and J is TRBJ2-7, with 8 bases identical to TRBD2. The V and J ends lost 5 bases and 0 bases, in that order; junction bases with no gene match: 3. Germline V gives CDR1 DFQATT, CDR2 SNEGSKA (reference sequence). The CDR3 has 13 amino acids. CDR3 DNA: TGCAGTGCTCAAGGACTAGCCTCCTACGAGCAGTACTTC. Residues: CSAQGLASYEQYF.

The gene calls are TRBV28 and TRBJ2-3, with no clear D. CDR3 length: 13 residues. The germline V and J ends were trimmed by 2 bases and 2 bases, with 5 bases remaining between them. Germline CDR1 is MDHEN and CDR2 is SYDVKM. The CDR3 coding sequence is TGTGCCAGCAGTTTAGCGACCACAGATACGCAGTATTTT. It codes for CASSLATTDTQYF.

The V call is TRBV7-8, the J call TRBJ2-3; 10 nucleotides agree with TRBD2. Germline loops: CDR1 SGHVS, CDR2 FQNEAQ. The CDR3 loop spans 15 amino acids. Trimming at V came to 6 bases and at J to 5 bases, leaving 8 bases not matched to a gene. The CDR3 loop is CASRDRTSGGDTQYF. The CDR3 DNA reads TGTGCCAGCAGGGATCGGACTAGCGGTGGAGATACGCAGTATTTT.

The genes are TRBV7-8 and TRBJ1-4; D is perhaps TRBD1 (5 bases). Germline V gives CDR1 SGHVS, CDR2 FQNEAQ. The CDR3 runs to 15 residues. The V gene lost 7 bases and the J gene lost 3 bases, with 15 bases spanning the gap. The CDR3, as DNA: TGTGCCAGCATCCAGACGGGGGGGGCTAATGAAAAACTGTTTTTT. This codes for CASIQTGGANEKLFF.

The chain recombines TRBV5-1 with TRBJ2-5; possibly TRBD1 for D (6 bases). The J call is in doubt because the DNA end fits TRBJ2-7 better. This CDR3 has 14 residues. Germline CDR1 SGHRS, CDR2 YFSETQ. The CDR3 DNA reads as TGCGCCAGCAGCTTTACAGGGTTGGGCTACGAGCAGTACTTC. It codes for CASSFTGLGYEQYF.

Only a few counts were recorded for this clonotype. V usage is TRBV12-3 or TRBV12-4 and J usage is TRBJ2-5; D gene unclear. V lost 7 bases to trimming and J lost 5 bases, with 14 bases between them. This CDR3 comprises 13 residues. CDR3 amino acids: CASTRFGGETQYF. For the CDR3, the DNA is TGTGCCAGCACGAGGTTCGGTGGGGAGACCCAGTACTTC.

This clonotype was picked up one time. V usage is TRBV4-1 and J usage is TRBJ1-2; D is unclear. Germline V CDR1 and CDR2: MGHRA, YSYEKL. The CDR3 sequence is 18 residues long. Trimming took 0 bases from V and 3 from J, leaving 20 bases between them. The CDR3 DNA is TGCGCCAGCAGCCAAGATGTGGACGGGATTTTATACGACTATGGCTACACCTTC. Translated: CASSQDVDGILYDYGYTF.

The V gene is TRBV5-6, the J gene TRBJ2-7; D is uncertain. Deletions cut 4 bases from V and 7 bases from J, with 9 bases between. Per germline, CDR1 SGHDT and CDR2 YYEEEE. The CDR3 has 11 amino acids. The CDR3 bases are TGTGCCAGCAGCGATGCGTGGGAGCAGTACTTC. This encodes CASSDAWEQYF. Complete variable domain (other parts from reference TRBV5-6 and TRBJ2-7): DAGVTQSPTHLIKTRGQQVTLRCSPKSGHDTVSWYQQALGQGPQFIFQYYEEEERQRGNFPDRFSGHQFPNYSSELNVNALLLGDSALYLCASSDAWEQYFGPGTRLTVT.

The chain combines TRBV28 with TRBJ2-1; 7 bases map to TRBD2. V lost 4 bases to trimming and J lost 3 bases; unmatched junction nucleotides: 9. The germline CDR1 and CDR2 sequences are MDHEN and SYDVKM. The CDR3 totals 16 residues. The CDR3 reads CASSSSLAEIYNEQFF. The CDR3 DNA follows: TGTGCCAGCAGTTCGTCCCTAGCGGAGATCTACAATGAGCAGTTCTTC.

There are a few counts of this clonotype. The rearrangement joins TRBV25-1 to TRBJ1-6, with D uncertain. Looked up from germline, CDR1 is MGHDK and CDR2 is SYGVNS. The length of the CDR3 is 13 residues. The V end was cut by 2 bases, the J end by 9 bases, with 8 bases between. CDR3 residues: CASSEGFGSPLHF. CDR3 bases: TGTGCCAGCAGTGAAGGTTTCGGTTCACCCCTCCACTTT. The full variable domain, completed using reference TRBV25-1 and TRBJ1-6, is EADIYQTPRYLVIGTGKKITLECSQTMGHDKMYWYQQDPGMELHLIHYSYGVNSTEKGDLSSESTVSRIRTEHFPLTLESARPSHTSQYLCASSEGFGSPLHFGNGTRLTVT.

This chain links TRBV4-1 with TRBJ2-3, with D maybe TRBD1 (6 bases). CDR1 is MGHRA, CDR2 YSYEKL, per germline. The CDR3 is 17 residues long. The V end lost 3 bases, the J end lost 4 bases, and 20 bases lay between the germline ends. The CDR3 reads CASSHRREQGRSDTQYF. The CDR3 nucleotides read TGCGCCAGCAGCCATCGCAGGGAGCAGGGGAGATCAGATACGCAGTATTTT.

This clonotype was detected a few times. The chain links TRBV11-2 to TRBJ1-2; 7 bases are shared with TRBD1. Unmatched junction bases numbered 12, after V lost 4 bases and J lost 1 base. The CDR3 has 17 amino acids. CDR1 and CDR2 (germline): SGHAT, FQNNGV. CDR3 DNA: TGTGCCAGCAGCTCTCCGGGGACAGCGGAATATAACTATGGCTACACCTTC. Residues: CASSSPGTAEYNYGYTF.

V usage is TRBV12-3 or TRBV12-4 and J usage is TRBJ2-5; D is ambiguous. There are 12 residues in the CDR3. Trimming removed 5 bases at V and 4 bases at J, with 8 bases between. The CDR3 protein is CASSPSIETQYF. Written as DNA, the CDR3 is TGTGCCAGCAGTCCCTCGATAGAGACCCAGTACTTC.

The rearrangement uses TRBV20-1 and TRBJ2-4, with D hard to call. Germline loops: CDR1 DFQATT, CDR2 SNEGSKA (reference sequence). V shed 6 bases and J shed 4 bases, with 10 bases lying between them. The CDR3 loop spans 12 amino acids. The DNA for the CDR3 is TGCAGTGCCCAGTTGGGGAAAAACATTCAGTACTTC. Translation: CSAQLGKNIQYF.

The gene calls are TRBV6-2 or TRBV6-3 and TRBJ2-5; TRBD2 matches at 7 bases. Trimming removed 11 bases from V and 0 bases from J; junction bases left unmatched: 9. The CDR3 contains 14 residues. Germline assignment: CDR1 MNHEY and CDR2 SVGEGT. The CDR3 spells CAYSASGYQETQYF. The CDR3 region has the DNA TGTGCCTATTCGGCTAGCGGATACCAAGAGACCCAGTACTTC.

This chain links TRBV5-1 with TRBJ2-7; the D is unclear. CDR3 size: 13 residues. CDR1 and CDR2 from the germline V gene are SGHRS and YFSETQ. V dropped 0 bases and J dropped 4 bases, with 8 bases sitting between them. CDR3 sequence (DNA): TGCGCCAGCAGCTTGGCCACAGAGTACGAGCAGTACTTC. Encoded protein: CASSLATEYEQYF. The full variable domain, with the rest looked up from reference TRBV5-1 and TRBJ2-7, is KAGVTQTPRYLIKTRGQQVTLSCSPISGHRSVSWYQQTPGQGLQFLFEYFSETQRNKGNFPGRFSGRQFSNSRSEMNVSTLELGDSALYLCASSLATEYEQYFGPGTRLTVT.

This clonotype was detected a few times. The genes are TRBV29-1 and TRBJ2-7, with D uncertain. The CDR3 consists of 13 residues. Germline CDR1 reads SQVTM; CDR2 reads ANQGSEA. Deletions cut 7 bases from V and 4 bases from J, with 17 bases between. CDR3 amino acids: CSAVPGGGYEQYF. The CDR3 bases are TGCAGCGCCGTACCAGGCGGTGGATACGAGCAGTACTTC.

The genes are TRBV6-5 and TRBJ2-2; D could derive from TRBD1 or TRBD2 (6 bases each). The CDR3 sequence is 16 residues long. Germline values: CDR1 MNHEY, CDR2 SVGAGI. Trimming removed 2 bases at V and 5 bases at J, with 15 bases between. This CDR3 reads CASSYTRGGKTGELFF. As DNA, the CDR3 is TGTGCCAGCAGTTACACCCGAGGGGGGAAGACCGGGGAGCTGTTTTTT.

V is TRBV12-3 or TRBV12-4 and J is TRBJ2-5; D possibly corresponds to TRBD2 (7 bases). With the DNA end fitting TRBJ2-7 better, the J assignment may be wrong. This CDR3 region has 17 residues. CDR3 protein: CASSWGLAETHSYEQYF. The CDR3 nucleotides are TGTGCCAGCAGTTGGGGGCTAGCGGAAACCCACTCCTACGAGCAGTACTTC.